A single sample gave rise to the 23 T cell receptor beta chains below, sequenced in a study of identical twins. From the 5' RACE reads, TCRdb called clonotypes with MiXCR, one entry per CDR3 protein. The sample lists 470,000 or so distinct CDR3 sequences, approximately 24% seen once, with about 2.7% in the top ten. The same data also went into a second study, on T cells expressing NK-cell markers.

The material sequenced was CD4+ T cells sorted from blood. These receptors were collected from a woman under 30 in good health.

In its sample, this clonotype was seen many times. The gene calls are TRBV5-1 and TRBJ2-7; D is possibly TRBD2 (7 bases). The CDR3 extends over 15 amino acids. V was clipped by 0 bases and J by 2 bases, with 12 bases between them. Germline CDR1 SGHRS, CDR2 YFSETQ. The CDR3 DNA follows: TGCGCCAGCAGCTTGGTTTCGGGGGGCCCCTACGAGCAGTACTTC. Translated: CASSLVSGGPYEQYF.

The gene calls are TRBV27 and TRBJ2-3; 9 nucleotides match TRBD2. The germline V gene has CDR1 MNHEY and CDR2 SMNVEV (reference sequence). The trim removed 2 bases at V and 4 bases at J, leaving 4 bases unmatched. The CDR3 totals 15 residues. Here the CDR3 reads CASSLGGRAPDTQYF. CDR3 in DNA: TGTGCCAGCAGTTTAGGCGGGAGGGCCCCAGATACGCAGTATTTT.

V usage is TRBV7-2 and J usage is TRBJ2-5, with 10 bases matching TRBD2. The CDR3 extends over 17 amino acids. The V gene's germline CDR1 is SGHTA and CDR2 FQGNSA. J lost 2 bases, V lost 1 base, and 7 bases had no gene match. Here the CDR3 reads CASSLGPSGSGQETQYF. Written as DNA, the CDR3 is TGTGCCAGCAGCTTAGGTCCTAGCGGGAGTGGGCAAGAGACCCAGTACTTC. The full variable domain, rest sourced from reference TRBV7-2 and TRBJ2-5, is GAGVSQSPSNKVTEKGKDVELRCDPISGHTALYWYRQSLGQGLEFLIYFQGNSAPDKSGLPSDRFSAERTGGSVSTLTIQRTQQEDSAVYLCASSLGPSGSGQETQYFGPGTRLLVL.

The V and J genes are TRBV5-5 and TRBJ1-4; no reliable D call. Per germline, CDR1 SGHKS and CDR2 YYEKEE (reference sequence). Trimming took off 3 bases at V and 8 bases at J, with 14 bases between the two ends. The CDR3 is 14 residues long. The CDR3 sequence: CASSYRTDREKLFF. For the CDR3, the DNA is TGTGCCAGCAGCTACCGGACGGATAGGGAAAAACTGTTTTTT.

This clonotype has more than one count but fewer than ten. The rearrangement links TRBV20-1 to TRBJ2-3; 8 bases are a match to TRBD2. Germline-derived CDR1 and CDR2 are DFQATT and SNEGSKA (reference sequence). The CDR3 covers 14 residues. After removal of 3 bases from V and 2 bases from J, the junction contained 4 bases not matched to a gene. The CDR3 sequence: CSARERGLTDTQYF. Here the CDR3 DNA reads TGCAGTGCTAGGGAGCGGGGGCTCACAGATACGCAGTATTTT.

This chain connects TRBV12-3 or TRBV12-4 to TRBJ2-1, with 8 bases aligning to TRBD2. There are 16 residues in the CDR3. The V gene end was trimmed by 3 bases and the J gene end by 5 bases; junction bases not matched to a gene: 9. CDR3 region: CASSFRRGGNDNEQFF. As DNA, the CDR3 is TGTGCCAGCAGTTTCCGTCGCGGGGGGAACGACAATGAGCAGTTCTTC.

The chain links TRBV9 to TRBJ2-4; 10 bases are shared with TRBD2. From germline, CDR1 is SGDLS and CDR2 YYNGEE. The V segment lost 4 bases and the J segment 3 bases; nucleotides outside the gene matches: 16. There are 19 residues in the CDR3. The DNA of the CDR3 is TGTGCCAGCAGCCCCCAGGGAGTAGCGGGAGGCCCAGACAAAAACATTCAGTACTTC. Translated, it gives CASSPQGVAGGPDKNIQYF.

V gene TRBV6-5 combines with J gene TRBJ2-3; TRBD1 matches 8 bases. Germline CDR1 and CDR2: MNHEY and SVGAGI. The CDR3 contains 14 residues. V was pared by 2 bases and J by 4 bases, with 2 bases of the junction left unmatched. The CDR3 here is CASSYDRGSDTQYF. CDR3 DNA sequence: TGTGCCAGCAGTTACGACAGGGGCTCAGATACGCAGTATTTT.

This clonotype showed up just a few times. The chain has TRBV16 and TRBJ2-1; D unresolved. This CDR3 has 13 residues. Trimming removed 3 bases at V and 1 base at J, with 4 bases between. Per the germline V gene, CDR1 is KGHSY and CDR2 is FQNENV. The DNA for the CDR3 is TGTGCCAGCAGCCATGGATCCTACAATGAGCAGTTCTTC. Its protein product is CASSHGSYNEQFF.

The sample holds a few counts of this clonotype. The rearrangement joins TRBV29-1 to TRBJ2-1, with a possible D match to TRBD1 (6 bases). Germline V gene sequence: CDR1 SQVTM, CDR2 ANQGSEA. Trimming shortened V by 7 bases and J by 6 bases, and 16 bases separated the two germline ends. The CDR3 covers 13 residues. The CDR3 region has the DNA TGCAGCGGATGTCAGGGGCTAGTCAATGAGCAGTTCTTC. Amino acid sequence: CSGCQGLVNEQFF.

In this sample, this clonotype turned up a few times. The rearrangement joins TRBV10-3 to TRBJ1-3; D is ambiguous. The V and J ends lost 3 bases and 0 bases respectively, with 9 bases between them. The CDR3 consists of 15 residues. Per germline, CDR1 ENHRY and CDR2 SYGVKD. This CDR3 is CAISEPGVSGNTIYF. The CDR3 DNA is TGTGCCATCAGTGAACCCGGAGTCTCTGGAAACACCATATATTTT.

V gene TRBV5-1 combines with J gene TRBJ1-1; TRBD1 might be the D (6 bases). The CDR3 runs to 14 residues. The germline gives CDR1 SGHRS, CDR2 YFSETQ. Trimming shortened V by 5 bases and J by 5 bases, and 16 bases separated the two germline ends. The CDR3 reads CASRPPKQGTEAFF. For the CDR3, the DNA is TGCGCCAGCAGGCCACCGAAACAGGGAACTGAAGCTTTCTTT.

CDR3 nucleotides: TGTGCCAGCAGCAGACTAGCGGCGGACGACAATGAGCAGTTCTTC. As protein: CASSRLAADDNEQFF. The chain links TRBV3-1 to TRBJ2-1; 9 nucleotides align to TRBD2. This CDR3 spans 15 amino acids. J gave up 5 bases and V 5 bases, and 7 bases lay outside the gene matches. Germline assignment: CDR1 LGHDT and CDR2 YNNKEL (reference sequence).

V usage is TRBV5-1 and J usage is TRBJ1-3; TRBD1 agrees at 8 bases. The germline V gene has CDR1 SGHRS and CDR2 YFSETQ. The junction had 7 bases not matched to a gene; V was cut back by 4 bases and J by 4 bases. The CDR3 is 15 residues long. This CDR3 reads CASSPWTGRGNTIYF. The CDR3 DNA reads TGCGCCAGCAGCCCCTGGACAGGGAGAGGAAACACCATATATTTT.

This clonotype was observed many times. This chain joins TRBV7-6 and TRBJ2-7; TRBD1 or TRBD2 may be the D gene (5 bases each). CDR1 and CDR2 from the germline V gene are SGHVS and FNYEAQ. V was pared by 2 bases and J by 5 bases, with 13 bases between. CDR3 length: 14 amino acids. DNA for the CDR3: TGTGCCAGCAGCTTATCCTCGAGGGACGACGAGCAGTACTTC. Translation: CASSLSSRDDEQYF.

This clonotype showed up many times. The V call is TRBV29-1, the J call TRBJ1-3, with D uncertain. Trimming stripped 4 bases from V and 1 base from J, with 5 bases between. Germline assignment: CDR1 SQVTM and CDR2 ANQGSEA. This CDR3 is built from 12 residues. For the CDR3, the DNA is TGCAGCGTTGGGTCGTCTGGAAACACCATATATTTT. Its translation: CSVGSSGNTIYF. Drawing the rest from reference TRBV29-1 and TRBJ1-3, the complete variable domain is SAVISQKPSRDICQRGTSLTIQCQVDSQVTMMFWYRQQPGQSLTLIATANQGSEATYESGFVIDKFPISRPNLTFSTLTVSNMSPEDSSIYLCSVGSSGNTIYFGEGSWLTVV.

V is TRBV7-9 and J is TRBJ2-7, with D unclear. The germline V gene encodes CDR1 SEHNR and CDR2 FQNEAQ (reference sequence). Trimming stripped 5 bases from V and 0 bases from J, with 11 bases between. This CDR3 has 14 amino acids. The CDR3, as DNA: TGTGCCAGCAGCCGGGTACCGGGCTCCTACGAGCAGTACTTC. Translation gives CASSRVPGSYEQYF.

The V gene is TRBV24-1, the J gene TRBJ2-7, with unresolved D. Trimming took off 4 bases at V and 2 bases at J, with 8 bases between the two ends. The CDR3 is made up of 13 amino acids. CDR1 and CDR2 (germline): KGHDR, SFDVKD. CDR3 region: CATSERDPYEQYF. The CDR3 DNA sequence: TGTGCCACCAGTGAACGTGACCCCTACGAGCAGTACTTC.

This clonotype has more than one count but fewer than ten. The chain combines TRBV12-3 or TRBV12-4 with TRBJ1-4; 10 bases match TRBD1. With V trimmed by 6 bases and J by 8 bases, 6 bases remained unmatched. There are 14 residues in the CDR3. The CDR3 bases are TGTGCCAGCAGCACCGGGACAGGGGTAGAAAAACTGTTTTTT. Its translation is CASSTGTGVEKLFF.

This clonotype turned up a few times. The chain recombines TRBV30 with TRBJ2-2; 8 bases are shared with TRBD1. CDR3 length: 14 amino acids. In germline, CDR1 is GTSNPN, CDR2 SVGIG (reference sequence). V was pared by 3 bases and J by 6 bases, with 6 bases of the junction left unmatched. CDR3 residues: CAWRADRVSGELFF. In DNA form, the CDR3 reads TGTGCCTGGAGGGCGGACAGGGTGTCCGGGGAGCTGTTTTTT. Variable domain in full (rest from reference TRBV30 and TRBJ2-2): SQTIHQWPATLVQPVGSPLSLECTVEGTSNPNLYWYRQAAGRGLQLLFYSVGIGQISSEVPQNLSASRPQDRQFILSSKKLLLSDSGFYLCAWRADRVSGELFFGEGSRLTVL.

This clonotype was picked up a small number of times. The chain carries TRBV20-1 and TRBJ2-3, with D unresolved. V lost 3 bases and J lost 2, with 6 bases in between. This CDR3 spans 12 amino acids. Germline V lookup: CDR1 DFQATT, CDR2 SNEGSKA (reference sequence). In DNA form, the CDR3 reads TGCAGTGCTAGTAGGTTCACAGATACGCAGTATTTT. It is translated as CSASRFTDTQYF.

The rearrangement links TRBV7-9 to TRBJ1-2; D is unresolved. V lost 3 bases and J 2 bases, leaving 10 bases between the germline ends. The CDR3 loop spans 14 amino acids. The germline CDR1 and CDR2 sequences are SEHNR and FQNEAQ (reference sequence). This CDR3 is CASSLGSKNYGYTF. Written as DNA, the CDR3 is TGTGCCAGCAGCTTGGGGAGTAAGAACTATGGCTACACCTTC.

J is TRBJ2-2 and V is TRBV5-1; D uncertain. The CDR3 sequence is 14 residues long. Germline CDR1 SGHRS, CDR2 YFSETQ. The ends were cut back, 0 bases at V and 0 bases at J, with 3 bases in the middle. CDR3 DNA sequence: TGCGCCAGCAGCTTGGCCACGAACACCGGGGAGCTGTTTTTT. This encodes CASSLATNTGELFF. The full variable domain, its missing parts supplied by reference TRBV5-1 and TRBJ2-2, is KAGVTQTPRYLIKTRGQQVTLSCSPISGHRSVSWYQQTPGQGLQFLFEYFSETQRNKGNFPGRFSGRQFSNSRSEMNVSTLELGDSALYLCASSLATNTGELFFGEGSRLTVL.